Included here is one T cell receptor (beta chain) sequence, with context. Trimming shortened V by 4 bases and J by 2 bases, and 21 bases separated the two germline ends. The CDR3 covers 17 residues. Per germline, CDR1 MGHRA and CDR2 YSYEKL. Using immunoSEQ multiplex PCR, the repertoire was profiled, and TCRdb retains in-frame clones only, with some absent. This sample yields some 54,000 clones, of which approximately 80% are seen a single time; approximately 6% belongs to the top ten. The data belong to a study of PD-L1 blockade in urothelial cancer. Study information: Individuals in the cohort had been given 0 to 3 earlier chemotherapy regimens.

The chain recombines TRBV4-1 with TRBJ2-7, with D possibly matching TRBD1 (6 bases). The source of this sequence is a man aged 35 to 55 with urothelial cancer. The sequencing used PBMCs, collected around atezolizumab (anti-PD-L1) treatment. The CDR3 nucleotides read TGCGCCAGCAGCCGGGGGCCTTTCTCTAAGGCTGCCTACGAGCAGTACTTC. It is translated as CASSRGPFSKAAYEQYF.